This T cell receptor (beta chain) was found in a study of T cells in Graves' hyperthyroidism and ophthalmopathy. Study outcomes and limitations: Onset of ophthalmopathy came a median roughly 6.9 months after the model predicted it. Clonotypes that were expanded in thyroid above 0.001 mostly appeared in blood too.

Points on this clonotype: The target antigen is unknown. No conserved phenylalanine or tryptophan is present at the end of the CDR3, so a read error is the likely explanation. It is unclear where the CDR3 begins or ends on the DNA, so no DNA is shown, and the CDR3 is as TCRdb lists it.

Hyperthyroidism of Graves' type that showed no ophthalmopathy progression within 18 months was stable. Germline V gene data show CDR1 as SEHNR and CDR2 as FQNEAQ (reference sequence). The CDR3 comprises 8 residues, both ends counted. Template material for amplifying TCR beta CDR3 regions consisted of RNA transcripts. The TCR CDR3 was amplified in a first-round RT-PCR using the HTBI primer set. TCRdb re-called the multiplex PCR reads through MiXCR, storing one row per CDR3 protein. This sample yields about 610,000 distinct CDR3 sequences, of which about 45% are seen a single time; about 8.3% belongs to the top ten.

The gene calls are TRBV7-9 and TRBJ1-1. Sequenced sample: peripheral blood or thyroid tissue (not recorded which). The TCR comes from a woman aged 18-35 years with Graves' hyperthyroidism. The CDR3 loop reads CASERGMI.